This T cell receptor (beta chain) appears in the sequencing data of a study of shared clonotypes between healthy human individuals. The study, taken as a whole, reports: Some naive CD4 clonotypes, about 5.5%, turned up in common across four donors.

Clones were sequenced by immunoSEQ multiplex PCR, and TCRdb holds only the in-frame ones, with some missing. The repertoire consists of around 720,000 clones, with around 73% occurring once and the leading ten covering around 1.8%. Comment on this clone: Its antigen is not known.

The CDR3 runs 15 residues. The V segment lost 2 bases and the J segment 6 bases; nucleotides outside the gene matches: 8. Per germline, CDR1 MDHEN and CDR2 SYDVKM. The sequenced sample consisted of memory CD4+ T cells sorted from blood. Subset: CD45RA-negative fraction. The source of this sequence is a woman aged 25 to 39 in good health. This chain links TRBV28 with TRBJ1-1; 8 bases map to TRBD1. The CDR3 sequence: CASSLRDRGRAEAFF. Written as DNA, the CDR3 is TGTGCCAGCAGTTTACGCGACAGGGGAAGGGCTGAAGCTTTCTTT.